A selection of T cell receptor beta chains follows, all from one sample in a study of T cells in Graves' hyperthyroidism and ophthalmopathy. From the multiplex PCR reads, TCRdb called clonotypes with MiXCR, one entry per CDR3 protein. Found here are about 52,000 distinct CDR3 sequences, less than 50% of them singletons; the top ten hold about 8.9%. Sequenced input: blood. The receptor source for this set is a woman in her fifties or sixties with Graves' ophthalmopathy. CDR3s leave out the opening cysteine and the closing phenylalanine or tryptophan. Clone size is given for some rows only: seen once, a few or many times, or a class if the clone is expanded.

v_call	j_call	clone_size	cdr3_aa
TRBV2	TRBJ2-1	-	ASSRTRDQREYNEQF
TRBV6-5	TRBJ2-2	many	ASSQGQGAGELF
TRBV7-9	TRBJ1-2	many	ASSYTPDTTNYGYT
TRBV5-1	TRBJ2-1	many	ASSKDTLYSEQF
TRBV7-2	TRBJ1-2	many	ASSSRRGPNYGYT
TRBV20-1	TRBJ2-5	once	SAPQTSGSSETQY
TRBV7-9	TRBJ1-2	few	ASSLESGYT
TRBV10-3	TRBJ1-5	medium-sized	AISESDLSNQPQH
TRBV5-6	TRBJ2-6	-	ASSGPGQPSGANVLT
TRBV24-1	TRBJ2-1	-	ATSAGVVNNEQF
TRBV7-6	TRBJ2-1	-	ASTPSSGAHNEQF
TRBV9	TRBJ2-7	-	ASSVGRDRAYEQY
TRBV6-1	TRBJ1-5	many	ASSDPGQGAIGNQPQH
TRBV6-1	TRBJ1-1	many	ASSGPNTEAF
TRBV7-2	TRBJ2-4	-	AGSFWRGMDKNIQC
TRBV2	TRBJ1-4	many	ASSSDRGREKLF
TRBV20-1	TRBJ2-1	-	SAAGTSGFNNEQF
TRBV29-1	TRBJ1-1	-	SALTGGNTEVF
TRBV7-2	TRBJ2-7	-	ASSHRSGQAYEQY
TRBV7-3	TRBJ2-7	-	ASSHLGVAGGPYEQY
TRBV18	TRBJ1-1	-	ASSPGGLNTEAF
TRBV5-1	TRBJ2-5	many	ASSPGAGTQETQY
TRBV27	TRBJ2-1	many	ASSLRDEQF
TRBV7-9	TRBJ2-5	-	ASSSPRDRGGEAQY
TRBV24-1	TRBJ2-2	many	ATSDLPNRDRGAGELF
TRBV5-4	TRBJ1-6	-	ASSQDRGDNSPLH
TRBV5-1	TRBJ2-5	many	ASSLEGEETQY
TRBV11-2	TRBJ2-7	many	ASSLHPWTGPSYEQY
TRBV4-2	TRBJ2-3	many	ASSQAEGLAGSDTQY
TRBV29-1	TRBJ1-5	-	SVGQGVDQPQH
TRBV29-1	TRBJ2-3	many	SVEGLAGGIVSDTQY
TRBV28	TRBJ2-7	many	ASSRTGNPYEQY
TRBV7-6	TRBJ2-3	-	ASSRRTSGTDTQY
TRBV9	TRBJ2-7	many	ASSVALGAYEQY
TRBV3-1	TRBJ2-7	many	ASSHRDRGDYEQY
TRBV3-1	TRBJ1-1	-	ASSQEEGAQAF
TRBV2	TRBJ2-5	many	ASSEGSGIGETQY
TRBV6-5	TRBJ1-3	few	ASIPGQGAGNTIY
TRBV24-1	TRBJ1-4	-	ATSATRGHGWDEKLF
TRBV24-1	TRBJ2-5	many	ATSDPGTGGETQY